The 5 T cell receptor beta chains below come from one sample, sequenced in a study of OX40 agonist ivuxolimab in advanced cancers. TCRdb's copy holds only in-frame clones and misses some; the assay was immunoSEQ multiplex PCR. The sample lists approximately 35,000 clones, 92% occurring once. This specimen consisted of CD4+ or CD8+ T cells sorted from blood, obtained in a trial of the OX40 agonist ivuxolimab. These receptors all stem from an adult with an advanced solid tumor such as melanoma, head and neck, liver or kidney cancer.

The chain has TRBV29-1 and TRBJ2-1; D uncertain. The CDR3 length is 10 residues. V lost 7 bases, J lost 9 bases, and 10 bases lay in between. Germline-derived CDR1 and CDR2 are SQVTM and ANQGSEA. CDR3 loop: CSARLGEQFF. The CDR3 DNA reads TGCAGCGCAAGGTTGGGTGAGCAGTTCTTC.

CDR3 amino acids: CASSPEGTGLTKNIQYF. In nucleotides, the CDR3 is TGTGCCAGCTCACCAGAGGGGACAGGGTTGACCAAAAACATTCAGTACTTC. The V and J genes are TRBV18 and TRBJ2-4, with 9 bases aligning to TRBD1. Trimming at V came to 2 bases and at J to 2 bases, leaving 7 bases not matched to a gene. The germline gives CDR1 KGHSH, CDR2 LQKENI. The CDR3 spans 17 residues. Based on the CDR3 plus reference TRBV18 and TRBJ2-4, the full variable domain is NAGVMQNPRHLVRRRGQEARLRCSPMKGHSHVYWYRQLPEEGLKFMVYLQKENIIDESGMPKERFSAEFPKEGPSILRIQQVVRGDSAAYFCASSPEGTGLTKNIQYFGAGTRLSVL.

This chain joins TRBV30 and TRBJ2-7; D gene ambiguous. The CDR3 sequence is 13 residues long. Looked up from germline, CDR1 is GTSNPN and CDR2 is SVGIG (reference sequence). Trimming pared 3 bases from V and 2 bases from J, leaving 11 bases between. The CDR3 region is CAWSVAAPYEQYF. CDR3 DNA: TGTGCCTGGAGCGTTGCCGCCCCCTACGAGCAGTACTTC.

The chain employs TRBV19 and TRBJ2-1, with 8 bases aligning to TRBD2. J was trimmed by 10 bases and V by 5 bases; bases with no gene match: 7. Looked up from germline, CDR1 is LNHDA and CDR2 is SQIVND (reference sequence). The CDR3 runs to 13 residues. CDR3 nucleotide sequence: TGTGCCAGTAGTCGAGCGGGAGATCGGGAGCAGTTCTTC. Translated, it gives CASSRAGDREQFF. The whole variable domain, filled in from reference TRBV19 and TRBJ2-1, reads DGGITQSPKYLFRKEGQNVTLSCEQNLNHDAMYWYRQDPGQGLRLIYYSQIVNDFQKGDIAEGYSVSREKKESFPLTVTSAQKNPTAFYLCASSRAGDREQFFGPGTRLTVL.

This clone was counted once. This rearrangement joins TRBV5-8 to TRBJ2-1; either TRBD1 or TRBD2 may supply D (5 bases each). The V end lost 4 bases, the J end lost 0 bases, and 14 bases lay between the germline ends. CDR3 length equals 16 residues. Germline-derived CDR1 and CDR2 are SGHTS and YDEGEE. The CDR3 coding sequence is TGTGCCAGCAGCCCTGAGGGGCGGAGCTCCTACAATGAGCAGTTCTTC. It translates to CASSPEGRSSYNEQFF.